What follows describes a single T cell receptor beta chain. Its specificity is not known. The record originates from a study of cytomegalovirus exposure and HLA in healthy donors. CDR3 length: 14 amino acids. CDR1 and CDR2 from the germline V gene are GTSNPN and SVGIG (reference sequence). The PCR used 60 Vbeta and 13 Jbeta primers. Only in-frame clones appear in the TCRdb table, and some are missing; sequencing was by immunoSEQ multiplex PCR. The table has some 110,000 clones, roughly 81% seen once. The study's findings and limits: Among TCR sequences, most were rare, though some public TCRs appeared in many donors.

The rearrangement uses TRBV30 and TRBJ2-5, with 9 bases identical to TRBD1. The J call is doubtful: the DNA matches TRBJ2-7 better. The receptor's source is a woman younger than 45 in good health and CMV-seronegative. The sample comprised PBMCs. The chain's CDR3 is CAWSWGTGPYEQYF. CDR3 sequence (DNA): TGTGCCTGGAGTTGGGGGACAGGGCCCTACGAGCAGTACTTC.